Here is one T cell receptor beta chain with its context. Its cognate antigen is unknown. These data originate in a study of immune evolution from preneoplasia to lung adenocarcinoma. General observations from the study: Clonality was highest in normal lung, lower in later-stage lesions apparently.

CDR3 length equals 16 residues. CDR1 LNHNV and CDR2 YYDKDF come from the germline V gene (reference sequence). Trimming took 3 bases from V and 7 from J; bases not matched to a gene: 11. H&E slides confirmed each diagnosis, reviewed by two pathologists independently. Libraries were prepared by immunoSEQ multiplex PCR; TCRdb keeps only in-frame clonotypes and omits some of them. The repertoire holds fewer than 7,500 clones, over 75% seen once, with roughly 10% in the top ten. Sequenced input: FFPE normal lung tissue adjacent to the tumor. The chain has TRBV15 and TRBJ2-3; TRBD2 matches 9 bases. This sequence was found in a person aged 50-75 years with lung adenocarcinoma. CDR3 bases: TGTGCCACCAGCAGCCATTCGCGGGAGGGCATAAATACGCAGTATTTT. It yields the protein CATSSHSREGINTQYF.